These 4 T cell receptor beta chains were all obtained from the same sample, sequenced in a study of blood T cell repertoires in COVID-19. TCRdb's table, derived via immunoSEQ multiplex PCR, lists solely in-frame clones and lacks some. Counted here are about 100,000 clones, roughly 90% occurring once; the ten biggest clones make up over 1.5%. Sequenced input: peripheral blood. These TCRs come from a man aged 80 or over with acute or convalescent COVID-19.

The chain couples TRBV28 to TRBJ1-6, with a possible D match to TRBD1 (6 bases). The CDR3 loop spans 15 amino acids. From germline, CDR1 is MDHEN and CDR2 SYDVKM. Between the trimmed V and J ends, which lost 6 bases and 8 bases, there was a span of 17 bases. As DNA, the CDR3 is TGTGCCAGCAGCTCCGACAGGTCAGGTTATTCACCCCTCCACTTT. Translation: CASSSDRSGYSPLHF.

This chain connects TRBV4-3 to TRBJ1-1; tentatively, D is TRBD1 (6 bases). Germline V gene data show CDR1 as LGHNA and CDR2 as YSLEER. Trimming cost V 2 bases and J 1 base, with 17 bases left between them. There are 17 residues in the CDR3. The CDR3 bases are TGCGCCAGCAGCCAAAAGGTGGCAGGGGTAGGGAACACTGAAGCTTTCTTT. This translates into CASSQKVAGVGNTEAFF.

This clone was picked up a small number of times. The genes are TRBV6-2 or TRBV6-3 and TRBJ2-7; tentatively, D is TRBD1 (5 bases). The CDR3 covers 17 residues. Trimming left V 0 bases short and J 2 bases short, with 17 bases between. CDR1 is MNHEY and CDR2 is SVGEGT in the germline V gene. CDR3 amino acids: CASSYSPGHSAAYEQYF. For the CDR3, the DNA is TGTGCCAGCAGTTACTCCCCAGGACATTCCGCCGCCTACGAGCAGTACTTC.

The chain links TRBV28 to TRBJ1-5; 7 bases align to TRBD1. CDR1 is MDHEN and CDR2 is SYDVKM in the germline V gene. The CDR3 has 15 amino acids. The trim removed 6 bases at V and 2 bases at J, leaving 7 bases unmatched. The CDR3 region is CASSLQGGGNQPQHF. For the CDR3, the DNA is TGTGCCAGCAGCCTTCAGGGGGGCGGCAATCAGCCCCAGCATTTT.